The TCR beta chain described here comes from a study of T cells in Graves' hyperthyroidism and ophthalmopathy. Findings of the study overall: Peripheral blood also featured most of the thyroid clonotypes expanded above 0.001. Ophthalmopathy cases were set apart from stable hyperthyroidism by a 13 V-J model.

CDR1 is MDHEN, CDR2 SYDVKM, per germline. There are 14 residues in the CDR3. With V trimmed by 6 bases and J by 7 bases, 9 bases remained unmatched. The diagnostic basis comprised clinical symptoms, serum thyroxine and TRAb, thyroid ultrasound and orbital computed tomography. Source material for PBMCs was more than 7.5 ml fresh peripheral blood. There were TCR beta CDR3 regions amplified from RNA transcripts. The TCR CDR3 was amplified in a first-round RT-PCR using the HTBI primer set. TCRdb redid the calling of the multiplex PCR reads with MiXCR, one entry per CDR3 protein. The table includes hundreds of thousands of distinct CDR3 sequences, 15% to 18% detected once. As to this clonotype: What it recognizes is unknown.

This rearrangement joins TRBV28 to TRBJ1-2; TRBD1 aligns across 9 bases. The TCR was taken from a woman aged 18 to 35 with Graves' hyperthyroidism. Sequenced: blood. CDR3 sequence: CASSSGQGIGGYTF. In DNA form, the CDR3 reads TGTGCCAGCAGCTCGGGACAGGGAATCGGTGGCTACACCTTC.